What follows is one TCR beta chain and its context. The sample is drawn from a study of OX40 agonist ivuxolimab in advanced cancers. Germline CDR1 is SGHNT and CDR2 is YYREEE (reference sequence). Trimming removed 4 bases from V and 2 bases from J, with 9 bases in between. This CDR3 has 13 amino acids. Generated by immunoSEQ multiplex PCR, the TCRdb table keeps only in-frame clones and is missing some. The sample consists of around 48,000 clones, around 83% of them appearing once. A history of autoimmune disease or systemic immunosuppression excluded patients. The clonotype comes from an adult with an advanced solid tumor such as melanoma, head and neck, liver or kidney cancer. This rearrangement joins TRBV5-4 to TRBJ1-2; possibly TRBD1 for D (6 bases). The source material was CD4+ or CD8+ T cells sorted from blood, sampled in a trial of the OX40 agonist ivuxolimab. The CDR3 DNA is TGTGCCAGCAGCCAAGACAGGAACTATGGCTACACCTTC. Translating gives CASSQDRNYGYTF.